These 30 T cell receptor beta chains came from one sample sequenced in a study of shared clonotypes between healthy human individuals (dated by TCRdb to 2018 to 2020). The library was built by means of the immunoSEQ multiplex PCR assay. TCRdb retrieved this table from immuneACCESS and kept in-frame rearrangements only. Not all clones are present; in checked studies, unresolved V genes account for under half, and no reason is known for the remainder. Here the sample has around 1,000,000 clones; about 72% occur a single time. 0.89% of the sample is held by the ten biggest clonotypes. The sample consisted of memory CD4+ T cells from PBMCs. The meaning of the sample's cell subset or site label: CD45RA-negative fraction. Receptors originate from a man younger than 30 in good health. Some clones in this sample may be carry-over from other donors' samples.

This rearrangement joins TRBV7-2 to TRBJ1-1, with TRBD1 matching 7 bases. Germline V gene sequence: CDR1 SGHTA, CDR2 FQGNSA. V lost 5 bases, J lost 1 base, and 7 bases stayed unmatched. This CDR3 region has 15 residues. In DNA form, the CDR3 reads TGTGCCAGCAGCCGTCGACAGGGAGCGAACACTGAAGCTTTCTTT. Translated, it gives CASSRRQGANTEAFF. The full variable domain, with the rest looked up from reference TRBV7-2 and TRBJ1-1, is GAGVSQSPSNKVTEKGKDVELRCDPISGHTALYWYRQSLGQGLEFLIYFQGNSAPDKSGLPSDRFSAERTGGSVSTLTIQRTQQEDSAVYLCASSRRQGANTEAFFGQGTRLTVV.

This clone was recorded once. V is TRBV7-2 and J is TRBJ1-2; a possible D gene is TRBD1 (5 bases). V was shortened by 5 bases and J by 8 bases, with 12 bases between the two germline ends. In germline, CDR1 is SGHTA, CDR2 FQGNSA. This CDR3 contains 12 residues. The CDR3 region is CASSPLGEGYTF. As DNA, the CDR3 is TGTGCCAGCAGCCCGTTGGGGGAGGGCTACACCTTC.

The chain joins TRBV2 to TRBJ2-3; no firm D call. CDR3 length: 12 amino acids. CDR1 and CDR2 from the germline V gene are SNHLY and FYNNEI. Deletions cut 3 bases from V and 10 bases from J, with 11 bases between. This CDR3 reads CASSEEPGAQYF. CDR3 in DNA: TGTGCCAGCAGTGAGGAGCCGGGCGCGCAGTATTTT.

DNA for the CDR3: TGTGCCAGCAGCTTATGGGTAGCGGGGGACGAGCAGTACTTC. Translation: CASSLWVAGDEQYF. J is TRBJ2-7 and V is TRBV7-2, with 9 bases lining up with TRBD2. Germline V gives CDR1 SGHTA, CDR2 FQGNSA. V dropped 2 bases and J dropped 5; count of bases not matched to a gene: 4. CDR3 length: 14 residues.

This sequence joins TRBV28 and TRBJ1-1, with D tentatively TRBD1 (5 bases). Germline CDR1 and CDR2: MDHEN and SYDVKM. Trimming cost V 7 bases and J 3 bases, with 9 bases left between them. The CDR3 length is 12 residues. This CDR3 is CASTKGYTEAFF. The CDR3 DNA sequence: TGTGCCAGCACTAAGGGGTACACTGAAGCTTTCTTT.

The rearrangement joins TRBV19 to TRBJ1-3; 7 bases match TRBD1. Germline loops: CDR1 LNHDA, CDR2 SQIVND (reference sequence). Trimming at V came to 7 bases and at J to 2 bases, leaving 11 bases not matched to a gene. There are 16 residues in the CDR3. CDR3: CASTFFAGTAGNTIYF. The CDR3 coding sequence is TGTGCCAGTACCTTCTTCGCTGGGACAGCTGGAAACACCATATATTTT.

The CDR3 loop is CASSSRQGLTYEQYF. CDR3 nucleotides: TGTGCCAGCAGTTCCAGACAGGGATTAACCTACGAGCAGTACTTC. The V call is TRBV28, the J call TRBJ2-7, with TRBD1 matching over 7 bases. With 4 bases clipped from V and 2 bases from J, the junction kept 8 bases outside the gene matches. CDR3 size: 15 residues. Germline CDR1 and CDR2: MDHEN and SYDVKM.

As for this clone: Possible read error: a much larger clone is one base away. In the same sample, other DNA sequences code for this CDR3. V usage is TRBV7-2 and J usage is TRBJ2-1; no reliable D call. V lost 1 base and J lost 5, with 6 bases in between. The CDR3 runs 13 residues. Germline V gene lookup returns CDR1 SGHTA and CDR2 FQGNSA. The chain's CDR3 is CASSLGQNNEQFF. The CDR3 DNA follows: TGTGCCAGCAGCTTAGGCCAAAACAATGAGCAGTTCTTC.

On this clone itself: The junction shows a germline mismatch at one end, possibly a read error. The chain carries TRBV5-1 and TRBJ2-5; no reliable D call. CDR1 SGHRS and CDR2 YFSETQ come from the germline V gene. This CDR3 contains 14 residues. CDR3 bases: TGCGCCAGCAGCCCGGGTGGGCCGGCAGAGGCCCAGTACTTC. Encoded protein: CASSPGGPAEAQYF.

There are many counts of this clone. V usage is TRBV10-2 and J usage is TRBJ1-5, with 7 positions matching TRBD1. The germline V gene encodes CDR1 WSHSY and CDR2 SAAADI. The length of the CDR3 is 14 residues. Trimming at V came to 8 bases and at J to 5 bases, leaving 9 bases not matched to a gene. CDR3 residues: CASGSGTVYQPQHF. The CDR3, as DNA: TGCGCCAGCGGTTCCGGGACAGTCTATCAGCCCCAGCATTTT.

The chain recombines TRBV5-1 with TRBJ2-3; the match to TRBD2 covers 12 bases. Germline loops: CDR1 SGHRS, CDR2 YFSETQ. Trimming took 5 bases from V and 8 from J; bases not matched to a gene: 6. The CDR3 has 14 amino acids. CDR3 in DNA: TGCGCCAGCAGACCTAGCGGGGGGGCCGGTACGCAGTATTTT. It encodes CASRPSGGAGTQYF. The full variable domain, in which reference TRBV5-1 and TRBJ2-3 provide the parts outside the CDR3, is KAGVTQTPRYLIKTRGQQVTLSCSPISGHRSVSWYQQTPGQGLQFLFEYFSETQRNKGNFPGRFSGRQFSNSRSEMNVSTLELGDSALYLCASRPSGGAGTQYFGPGTRLTVL.

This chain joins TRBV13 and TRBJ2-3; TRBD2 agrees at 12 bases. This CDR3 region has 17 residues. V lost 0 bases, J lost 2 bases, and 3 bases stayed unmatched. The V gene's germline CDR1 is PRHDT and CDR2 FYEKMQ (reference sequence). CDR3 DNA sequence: TGTGCCAGCAGCTTAGGGCCTAGCGGGAGGGCCACAGATACGCAGTATTTT. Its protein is CASSLGPSGRATDTQYF.

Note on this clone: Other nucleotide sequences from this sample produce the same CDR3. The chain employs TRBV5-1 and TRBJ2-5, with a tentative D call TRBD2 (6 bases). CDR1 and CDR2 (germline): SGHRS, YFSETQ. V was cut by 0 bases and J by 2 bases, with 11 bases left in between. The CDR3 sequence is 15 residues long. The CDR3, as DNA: TGCGCCAGCAGCTTGGTGGGGACTGGACAAGAGACCCAGTACTTC. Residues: CASSLVGTGQETQYF. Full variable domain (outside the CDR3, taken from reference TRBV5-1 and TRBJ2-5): KAGVTQTPRYLIKTRGQQVTLSCSPISGHRSVSWYQQTPGQGLQFLFEYFSETQRNKGNFPGRFSGRQFSNSRSEMNVSTLELGDSALYLCASSLVGTGQETQYFGPGTRLLVL.

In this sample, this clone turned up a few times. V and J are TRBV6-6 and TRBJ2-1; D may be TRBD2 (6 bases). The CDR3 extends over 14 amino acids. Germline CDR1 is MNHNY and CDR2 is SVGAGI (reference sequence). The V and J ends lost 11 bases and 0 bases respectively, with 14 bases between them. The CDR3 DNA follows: TGTGCCTCCGGGGGTTCTAGCTCCTACAATGAGCAGTTCTTC. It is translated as CASGGSSSYNEQFF.

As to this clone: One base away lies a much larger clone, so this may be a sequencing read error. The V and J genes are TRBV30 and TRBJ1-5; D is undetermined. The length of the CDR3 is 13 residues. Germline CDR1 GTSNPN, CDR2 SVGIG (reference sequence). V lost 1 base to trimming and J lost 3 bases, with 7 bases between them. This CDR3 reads CAWSGDNNQPQHF. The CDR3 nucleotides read TGTGCCTGGAGTGGGGATAACAATCAGCCCCAGCATTTT.

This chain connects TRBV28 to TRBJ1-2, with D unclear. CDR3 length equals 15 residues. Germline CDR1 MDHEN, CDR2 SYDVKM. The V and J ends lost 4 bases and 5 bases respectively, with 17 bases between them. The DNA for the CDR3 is TGTGCCAGCAGTTCCACAAAATCTAATCCGTATGGCTACACCTTC. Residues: CASSSTKSNPYGYTF.

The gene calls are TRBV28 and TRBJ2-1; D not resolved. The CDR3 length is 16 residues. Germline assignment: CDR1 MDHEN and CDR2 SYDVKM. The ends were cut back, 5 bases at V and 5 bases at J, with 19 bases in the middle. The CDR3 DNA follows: TGTGCCAGCAGTGTCCCTCGCGGTCTACCTAACAATGAGCAGTTCTTC. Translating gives CASSVPRGLPNNEQFF.

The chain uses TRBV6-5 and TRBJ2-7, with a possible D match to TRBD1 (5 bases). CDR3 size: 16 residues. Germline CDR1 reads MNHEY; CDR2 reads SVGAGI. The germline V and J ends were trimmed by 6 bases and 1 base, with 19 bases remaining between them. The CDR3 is CASSYLQGRGSYEQYF. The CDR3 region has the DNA TGTGCCAGCAGCTACCTCCAGGGTCGTGGGTCCTACGAGCAGTACTTC.

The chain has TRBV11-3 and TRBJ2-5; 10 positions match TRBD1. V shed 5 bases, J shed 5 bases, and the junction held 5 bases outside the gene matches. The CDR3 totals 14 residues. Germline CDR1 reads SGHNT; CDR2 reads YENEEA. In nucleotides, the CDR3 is TGTGCCAGCAGCAGCGGACAGGGGGTTGAGACCCAGTACTTC. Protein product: CASSSGQGVETQYF.

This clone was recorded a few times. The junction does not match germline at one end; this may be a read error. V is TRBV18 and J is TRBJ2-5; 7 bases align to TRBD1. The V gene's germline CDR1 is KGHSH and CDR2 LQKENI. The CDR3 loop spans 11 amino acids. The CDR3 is CASSTDRHQHF. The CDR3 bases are TGTGCCAGCTCAACGGACAGGCACCAGCACTTC.

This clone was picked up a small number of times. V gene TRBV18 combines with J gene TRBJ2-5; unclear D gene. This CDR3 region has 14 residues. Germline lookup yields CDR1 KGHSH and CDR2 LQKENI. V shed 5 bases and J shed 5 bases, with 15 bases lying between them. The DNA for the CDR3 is TGTGCCAGCTCATCCGGACCCAACGAGGAGACCCAGTACTTC. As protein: CASSSGPNEETQYF.

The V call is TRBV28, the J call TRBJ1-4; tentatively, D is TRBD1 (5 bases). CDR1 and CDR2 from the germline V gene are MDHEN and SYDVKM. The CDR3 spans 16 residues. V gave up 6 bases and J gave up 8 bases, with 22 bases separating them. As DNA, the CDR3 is TGTGCCAGCAGCCCAAACCTGGGGCAAAAAGGGGAAAAACTGTTTTTT. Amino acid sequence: CASSPNLGQKGEKLFF.

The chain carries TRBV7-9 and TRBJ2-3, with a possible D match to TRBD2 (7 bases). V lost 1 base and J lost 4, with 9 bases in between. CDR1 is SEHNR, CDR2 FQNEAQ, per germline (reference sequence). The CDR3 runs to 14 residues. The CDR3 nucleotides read TGTGCCAGCAGCTTAGGAGGGGGGGCAGATACGCAGTATTTT. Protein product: CASSLGGGADTQYF.

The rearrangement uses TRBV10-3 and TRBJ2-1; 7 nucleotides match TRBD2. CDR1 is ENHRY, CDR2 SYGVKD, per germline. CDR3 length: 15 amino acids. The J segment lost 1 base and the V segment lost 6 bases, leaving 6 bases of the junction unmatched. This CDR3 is CAIRGIAGSYNEQFF. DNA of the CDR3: TGTGCCATCAGGGGGATAGCGGGTTCCTACAATGAGCAGTTCTTC.

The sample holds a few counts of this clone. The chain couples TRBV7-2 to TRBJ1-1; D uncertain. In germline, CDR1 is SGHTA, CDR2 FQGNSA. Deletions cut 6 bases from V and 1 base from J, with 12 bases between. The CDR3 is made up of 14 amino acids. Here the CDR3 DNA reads TGTGCCAGCAGAGCTGGACGGCCGAACACTGAAGCTTTCTTT. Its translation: CASRAGRPNTEAFF. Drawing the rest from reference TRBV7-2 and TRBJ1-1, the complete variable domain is GAGVSQSPSNKVTEKGKDVELRCDPISGHTALYWYRQSLGQGLEFLIYFQGNSAPDKSGLPSDRFSAERTGGSVSTLTIQRTQQEDSAVYLCASRAGRPNTEAFFGQGTRLTVV.

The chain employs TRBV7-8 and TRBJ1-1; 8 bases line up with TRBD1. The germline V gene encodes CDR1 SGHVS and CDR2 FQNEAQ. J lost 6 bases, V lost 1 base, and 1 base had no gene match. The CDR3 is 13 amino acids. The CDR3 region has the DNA TGTGCCAGCAGCTTAGTGGGACAGGCTGAAGCTTTCTTT. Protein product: CASSLVGQAEAFF.

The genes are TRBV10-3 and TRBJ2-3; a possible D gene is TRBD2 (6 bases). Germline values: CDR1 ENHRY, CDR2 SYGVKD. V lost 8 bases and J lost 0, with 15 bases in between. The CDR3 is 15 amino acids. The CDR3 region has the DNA TGTGCCATCGGGTTAATGGGGGGAAGCACAGATACGCAGTATTTT. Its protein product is CAIGLMGGSTDTQYF.

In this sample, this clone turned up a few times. The CDR3 sequence is CASSQSQGEPQHF. The DNA of the CDR3 is TGCGCCAGCAGCCAGTCACAGGGGGAGCCCCAGCATTTT. The chain recombines TRBV4-1 with TRBJ1-5; 8 positions match TRBD1. J gave up 8 bases and V 3 bases, and 3 bases lay outside the gene matches. The CDR3 contains 13 residues. CDR1 is MGHRA and CDR2 is YSYEKL in the germline V gene.

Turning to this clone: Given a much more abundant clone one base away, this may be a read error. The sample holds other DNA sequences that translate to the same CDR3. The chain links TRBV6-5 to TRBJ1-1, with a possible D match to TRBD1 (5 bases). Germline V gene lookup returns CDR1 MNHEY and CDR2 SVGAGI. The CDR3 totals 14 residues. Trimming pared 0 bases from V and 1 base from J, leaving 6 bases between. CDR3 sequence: CASSYSRGNTEAFF. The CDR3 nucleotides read TGTGCCAGCAGTTACTCGAGGGGGAACACTGAAGCTTTCTTT.

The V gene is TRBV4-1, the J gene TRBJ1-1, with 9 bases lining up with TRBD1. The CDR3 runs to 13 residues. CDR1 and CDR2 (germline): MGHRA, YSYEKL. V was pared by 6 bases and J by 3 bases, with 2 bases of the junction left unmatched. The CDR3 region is CASRRTGDTEAFF. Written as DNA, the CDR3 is TGCGCCAGCAGACGGACAGGGGACACTGAAGCTTTCTTT.